The clone carrying this T cell receptor (beta chain) was detected ten times or more. The antigen is unknown. This sample is part of a study of metastatic and nonmetastatic thyroid tumors. For the study at large: Malignant and benign thyroid patients had repertoires compared in peripheral blood and tumor or nodule tissue.

The CDR3 extends over 14 amino acids. The V gene lost 0 bases and the J gene lost 4 bases, with 10 bases spanning the gap. Germline V gene data show CDR1 as SGHRS and CDR2 as YFSETQ. General study findings and limits: For both blood and tumor, malignant thyroid tumors reportedly showed significantly higher TCR beta diversity than benign nodules did.

There were no patients who had received any treatment before thyroid surgery. MiXCR re-clonotyped the PCR reads for TCRdb. Among 20,000 to 30,000 clones listed, more than 20% were seen once. Sequencing was performed on blood. This sequence joins TRBV5-1 and TRBJ1-2; tentative D call: TRBD1 (5 bases). The TCR comes from a male donor with papillary thyroid cancer or a benign thyroid nodule (not recorded which). Some clones in this sample may be carry-over from other donors' samples. The CDR3 reads CASSLGQHTYGYTF. Written as DNA, the CDR3 is TGCGCCAGCAGCTTGGGACAGCACACCTATGGCTACACCTTC.